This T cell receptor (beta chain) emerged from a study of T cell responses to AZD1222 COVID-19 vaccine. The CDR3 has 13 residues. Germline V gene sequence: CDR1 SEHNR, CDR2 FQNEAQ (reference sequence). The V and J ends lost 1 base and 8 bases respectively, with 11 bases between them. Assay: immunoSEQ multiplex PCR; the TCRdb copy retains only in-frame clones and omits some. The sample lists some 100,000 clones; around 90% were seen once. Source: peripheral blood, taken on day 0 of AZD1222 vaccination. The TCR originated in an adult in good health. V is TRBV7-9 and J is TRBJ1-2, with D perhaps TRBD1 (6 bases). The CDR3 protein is CASSLGDMRGYTF. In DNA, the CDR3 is TGTGCCAGCAGCTTAGGGGACATGCGAGGCTACACCTTC.